This TCR beta chain was found in a study of molecular identifiers for immune sequencing clone quantification. Regarding the study as a whole: Beyond 20 RNA copies, clones held over 98% of effector molecules, compared with under 1% in naive cells.

TCRdb used MiXCR to reprocess the PCR reads, holding one entry per CDR3 protein. This table holds approximately 93,000 distinct CDR3 sequences, around a quarter found once. This CDR3 has 15 amino acids. Per germline, CDR1 WNHNN and CDR2 SYGVQD (reference sequence). The V segment lost 2 bases and the J segment 3 bases; nucleotides outside the gene matches: 5. As concerns this clonotype: Its target is not known.

Specimen: naive CD8+ T cells from blood, with Jurkat cell RNA spiked in. Subset defined: FACS-sorted CD8+CD4-CCR7+CD45RA+ naive T cells. The rearrangement uses TRBV10-1 and TRBJ2-3; 7 nucleotides agree with TRBD2. The TCR originated in a human donor in good health. Some libraries in this study had Jurkat cell RNA spiked in. This CDR3 is CASSETLADTDTQYF. DNA for the CDR3: TGCGCCAGCAGTGAGACCCTAGCGGATACAGATACGCAGTATTTT.